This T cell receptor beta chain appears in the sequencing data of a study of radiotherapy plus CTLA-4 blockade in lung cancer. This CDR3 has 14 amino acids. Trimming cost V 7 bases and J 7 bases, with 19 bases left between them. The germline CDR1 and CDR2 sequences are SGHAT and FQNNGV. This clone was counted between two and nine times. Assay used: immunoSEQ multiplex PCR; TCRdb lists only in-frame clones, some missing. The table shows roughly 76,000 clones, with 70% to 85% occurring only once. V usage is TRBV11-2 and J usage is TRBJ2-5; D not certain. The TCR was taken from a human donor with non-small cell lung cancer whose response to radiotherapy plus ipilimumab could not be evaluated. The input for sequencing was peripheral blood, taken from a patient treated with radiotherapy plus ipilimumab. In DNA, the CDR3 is TGTGCCAGCACTCCTCCCTCGGGTATCGGGACCCAGTACTTC. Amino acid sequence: CASTPPSGIGTQYF.